This T cell receptor (beta chain) was captured in a study of identical twins. TCRdb re-called the 5' RACE reads through MiXCR, storing one row per CDR3 protein. The sample has 410,000 or so distinct CDR3 sequences, roughly 18% seen once. The CDR3 length is 11 residues. The germline V gene encodes CDR1 SGHVS and CDR2 FQNEAQ. This clonotype occurred many times. Relative to the germline gene, one junction end is altered; a read error may explain this. The rearrangement joins TRBV7-8 to TRBJ2-4; TRBD2 aligns across 8 bases. The sequence derives from a man in his fifties in good health. The material sequenced was naive T cells sorted from blood. CDR3 sequence: CASSRAGLVSF. The DNA of the CDR3 is TGTGCCAGCAGCCGAGCGGGACTAGTTTCCTTC.